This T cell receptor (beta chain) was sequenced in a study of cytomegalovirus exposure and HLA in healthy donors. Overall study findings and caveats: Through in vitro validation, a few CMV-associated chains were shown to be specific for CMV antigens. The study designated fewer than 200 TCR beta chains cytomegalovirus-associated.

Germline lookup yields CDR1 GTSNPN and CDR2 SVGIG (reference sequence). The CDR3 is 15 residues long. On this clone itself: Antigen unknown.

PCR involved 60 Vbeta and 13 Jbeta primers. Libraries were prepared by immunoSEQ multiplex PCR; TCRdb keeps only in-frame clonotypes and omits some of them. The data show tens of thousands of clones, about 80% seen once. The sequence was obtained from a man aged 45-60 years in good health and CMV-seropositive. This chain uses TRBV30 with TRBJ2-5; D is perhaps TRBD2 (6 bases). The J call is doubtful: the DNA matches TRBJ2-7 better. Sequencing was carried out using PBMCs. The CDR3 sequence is CAWVFTGGYRGEQYF. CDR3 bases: TGTGCCTGGGTATTCACCGGGGGTTATCGGGGCGAGCAGTACTTC.